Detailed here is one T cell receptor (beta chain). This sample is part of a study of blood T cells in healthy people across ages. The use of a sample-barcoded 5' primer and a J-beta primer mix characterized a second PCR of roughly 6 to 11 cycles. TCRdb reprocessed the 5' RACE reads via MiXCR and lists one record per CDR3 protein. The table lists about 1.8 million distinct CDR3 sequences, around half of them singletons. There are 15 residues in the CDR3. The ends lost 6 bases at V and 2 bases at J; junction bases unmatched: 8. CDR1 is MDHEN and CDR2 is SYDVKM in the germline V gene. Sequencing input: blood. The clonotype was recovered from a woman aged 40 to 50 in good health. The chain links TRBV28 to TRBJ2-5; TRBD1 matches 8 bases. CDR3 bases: TGTGCCAGCAGACCGGGGACAGGCCTTCAAGAGACCCAGTACTTC. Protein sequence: CASRPGTGLQETQYF.